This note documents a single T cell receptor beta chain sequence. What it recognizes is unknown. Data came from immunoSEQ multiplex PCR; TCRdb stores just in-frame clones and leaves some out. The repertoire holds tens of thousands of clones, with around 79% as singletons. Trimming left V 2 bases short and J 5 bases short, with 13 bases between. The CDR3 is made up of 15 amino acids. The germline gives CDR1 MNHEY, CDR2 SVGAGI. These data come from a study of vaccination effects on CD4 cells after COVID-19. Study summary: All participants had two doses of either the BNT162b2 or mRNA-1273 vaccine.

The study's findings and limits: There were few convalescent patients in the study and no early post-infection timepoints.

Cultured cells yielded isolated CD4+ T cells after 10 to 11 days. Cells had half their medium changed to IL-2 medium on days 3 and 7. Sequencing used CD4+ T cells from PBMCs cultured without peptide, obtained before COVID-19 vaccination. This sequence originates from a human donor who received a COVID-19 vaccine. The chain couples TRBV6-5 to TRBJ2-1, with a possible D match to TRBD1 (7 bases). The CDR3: CASSYGGTVNNEQFF. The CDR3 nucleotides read TGTGCCAGCAGTTACGGCGGGACAGTAAACAATGAGCAGTTCTTC.